This passage covers 27 T cell receptor beta chains from one sample sequenced in a study of identical twins. TCRdb processed the 5' RACE reads anew with MiXCR; each CDR3 protein has one entry. Of around 490,000 distinct CDR3 sequences listed, about a fifth were seen once; the top ten hold more than 0.4%. The same data also contributed to another study, on yellow fever vaccine responses in identical twins.

Material: CD4+ T cells sorted from blood. The receptors shown here come from a woman aged 18-29 years in good health.

This clonotype was counted a few times. V and J are TRBV4-2 and TRBJ2-1; 7 bases map to TRBD2. The CDR3 covers 19 residues. J gave up 3 bases and V 1 base, and 15 bases lay outside the gene matches. CDR1 LGHNA and CDR2 YNFKEQ come from the germline V gene. This chain's CDR3 is CASSQGRVGGGRNYNEQFF. In DNA form, the CDR3 reads TGTGCCAGCAGCCAAGGTAGGGTCGGAGGCGGGAGAAACTACAATGAGCAGTTCTTC.

This clonotype has ten or more counts. V gene TRBV5-1 combines with J gene TRBJ2-7; TRBD1 agrees at 9 bases. Germline lookup yields CDR1 SGHRS and CDR2 YFSETQ. This CDR3 has 14 residues. The ends lost 3 bases at V and 3 bases at J; junction bases unmatched: 4. The CDR3 loop is CASSSQGASYEQYF. CDR3 sequence (DNA): TGCGCCAGCAGCTCACAGGGGGCCAGCTACGAGCAGTACTTC. Full variable domain (outside the CDR3, taken from reference TRBV5-1 and TRBJ2-7): KAGVTQTPRYLIKTRGQQVTLSCSPISGHRSVSWYQQTPGQGLQFLFEYFSETQRNKGNFPGRFSGRQFSNSRSEMNVSTLELGDSALYLCASSSQGASYEQYFGPGTRLTVT.

The J gene is TRBJ2-5, the V gene TRBV20-1, with D perhaps matching TRBD1 or TRBD2 (5 bases each). There are 12 residues in the CDR3. Trimming pared 8 bases from V and 1 base from J, leaving 11 bases between. Germline assignment: CDR1 DFQATT and CDR2 SNEGSKA (reference sequence). CDR3 region: CSPSGAQETQYF. CDR3 DNA: TGCAGTCCGTCCGGGGCCCAAGAGACCCAGTACTTC.

The CDR3 coding sequence is TGCAGCGTTAAATTAGCGGGTTTGGGGAACATTCAGTACTTC. Translated: CSVKLAGLGNIQYF. The chain combines TRBV29-1 with TRBJ2-4; 7 nucleotides match TRBD2. Germline-derived CDR1 and CDR2 are SQVTM and ANQGSEA. J gave up 7 bases and V 5 bases, and 11 bases lay outside the gene matches. CDR3 length equals 14 residues.

This clonotype was observed a handful of times. The chain couples TRBV5-1 to TRBJ2-1, with 8 bases identical to TRBD2. Looked up from germline, CDR1 is SGHRS and CDR2 is YFSETQ. After removal of 7 bases from V and 6 bases from J, the junction contained 12 bases not matched to a gene. This CDR3 has 15 residues. Here the CDR3 DNA reads TGCGCCAGCCGGATCCAGCGGGAGCTTCCCAATGAGCAGTTCTTC. This encodes CASRIQRELPNEQFF.

The genes are TRBV6-5 and TRBJ1-2, with a tentative D call TRBD1 (6 bases). Germline V CDR1 and CDR2: MNHEY, SVGAGI. CDR3 length: 14 amino acids. V dropped 4 bases and J dropped 3 bases, with 12 bases sitting between them. In nucleotides, the CDR3 is TGTGCCAGCAGTTCATTACAGGGCGACTATGGCTACACCTTC. It specifies CASSSLQGDYGYTF.

This chain links TRBV6-1 with TRBJ1-1; 7 bases fit TRBD1. V lost 4 bases and J lost 0; bases outside the gene matches: 17. Germline CDR1 reads MNHNS; CDR2 reads SASEGT. CDR3 length: 19 amino acids. DNA for the CDR3: TGTGCCAGCAGTGGCAGGGGACGGGACAGCAACTTCATGAACACTGAAGCTTTCTTT. This encodes CASSGRGRDSNFMNTEAFF.

The CDR3 loop is CASSLDRGKTGELFF. The DNA for the CDR3 is TGTGCCAGCAGTTTGGACAGGGGGAAAACCGGGGAGCTGTTTTTT. V usage is TRBV27 and J usage is TRBJ2-2; 10 nucleotides match TRBD1. Germline CDR1 is MNHEY and CDR2 is SMNVEV (reference sequence). Trimming cost V 3 bases and J 5 bases; bases outside gene matches: 3. This CDR3 contains 15 residues.

This clonotype was counted a few times. The chain is built from TRBV28 and TRBJ2-2; 9 bases fit TRBD1. V shed 8 bases and J 14 bases; nucleotides not matched to a gene: 12. Germline V gene sequence: CDR1 MDHEN, CDR2 SYDVKM. This CDR3 has 13 amino acids. CDR3 in DNA: TGTGCCAGCTCGTTGACTGGGACAGGGCGACTGTTTTTT. It yields the protein CASSLTGTGRLFF.

The J gene is TRBJ2-7, the V gene TRBV7-9; D remains ambiguous. The V gene's germline CDR1 is SEHNR and CDR2 FQNEAQ (reference sequence). Trimming removed 0 bases at V and 7 bases at J, with 7 bases between. This CDR3 has 12 amino acids. The CDR3: CASSLARMEQYF. In DNA, the CDR3 is TGTGCCAGCAGCTTAGCCCGGATGGAGCAGTACTTC.

As DNA, the CDR3 is TGCGCCAGCAGCTCGGTGGGACAGGGTTACGAGCAGTACTTC. It encodes CASSSVGQGYEQYF. The rearrangement joins TRBV5-1 to TRBJ2-7; 9 nucleotides align to TRBD1. CDR1 SGHRS and CDR2 YFSETQ come from the germline V gene. The V segment lost 3 bases and the J segment 4 bases; nucleotides outside the gene matches: 5. The CDR3 runs to 14 residues.

On this clonotype: Compared with germline, one end of the junction differs, possibly owing to a read error. The rearrangement links TRBV5-1 to TRBJ2-2; 8 nucleotides match TRBD2. CDR1 SGHRS and CDR2 YFSETQ come from the germline V gene. The CDR3 length is 15 residues. CDR3 amino acids: CASSQGLAPAGEPFF. CDR3 DNA: TGCGCCAGCAGCCAAGGACTAGCCCCTGCCGGGGAGCCGTTTTTT.

This clonotype appeared a few times. Here the CDR3 DNA reads TGTGCCATCAGTGAAGGAACGGACTCCCTTAGAGGCTACACCTTC. Translation gives CAISEGTDSLRGYTF. The genes are TRBV10-3 and TRBJ1-2; D gene unclear. V was trimmed by 3 bases and J by 8 bases, leaving 19 bases between them. The germline V gene has CDR1 ENHRY and CDR2 SYGVKD. The CDR3 length is 15 residues.

This clonotype was counted between two and nine times. The chain links TRBV2 to TRBJ2-7; no clear D gene. Germline-derived CDR1 and CDR2 are SNHLY and FYNNEI. The CDR3 is made up of 16 amino acids. The germline V and J ends were trimmed by 5 bases and 2 bases, with 19 bases remaining between them. The CDR3: CASSPPPGRITYEQYF. CDR3 DNA sequence: TGTGCCAGCAGTCCCCCACCGGGCAGGATCACCTACGAGCAGTACTTC.

The chain employs TRBV5-1 and TRBJ2-1, with TRBD2 matching 15 bases. With V trimmed by 1 base and J by 8 bases, 4 bases remained unmatched. Germline CDR1 SGHRS, CDR2 YFSETQ. This CDR3 region has 16 residues. The CDR3 region has the DNA TGCGCCAGCAGCTTGCGGGGGACTAGCGGGGGGTATGAGCAGTTCTTC. Protein product: CASSLRGTSGGYEQFF.

This clonotype was seen just once. The chain is built from TRBV20-1 and TRBJ2-3; 13 nucleotides line up with TRBD2. The CDR3 totals 17 residues. After removal of 1 base from V and 1 base from J, the junction contained 5 bases not matched to a gene. Per the germline V gene, CDR1 is DFQATT and CDR2 is SNEGSKA (reference sequence). This CDR3 reads CSARGKGLAGRTDTQYF. The CDR3 bases are TGCAGTGCTAGAGGAAAGGGACTAGCGGGACGCACAGATACGCAGTATTTT.

This clonotype has more than one count but fewer than ten. This chain connects TRBV28 to TRBJ2-7; the D is unclear. Germline CDR1 is MDHEN and CDR2 is SYDVKM. The CDR3 covers 13 residues. With 8 bases removed from V and 0 bases from J, the gap between germline ends came to 11 bases. The CDR3 is CASGHPSSYEQYV. The DNA for the CDR3 is TGTGCCAGCGGCCATCCGAGCTCCTACGAGCAGTACGTC.

The chain uses TRBV5-1 and TRBJ2-7; 10 bases align to TRBD1. CDR3 length: 14 residues. The V gene's germline CDR1 is SGHRS and CDR2 YFSETQ. V shed 4 bases, J shed 6 bases, and the junction held 7 bases outside the gene matches. The DNA of the CDR3 is TGCGCCAGCAGCAGTGGGACAGGGGATGGCGAGCAGTACTTC. This codes for CASSSGTGDGEQYF.

This clonotype was observed many times. The chain recombines TRBV25-1 with TRBJ1-6; possibly TRBD1 for D (5 bases). V lost 4 bases and J 0 bases, leaving 10 bases between the germline ends. This CDR3 is 16 amino acids long. Germline V lookup: CDR1 MGHDK, CDR2 SYGVNS. The CDR3 reads CASSVGQSSYNSPLHF. As DNA, the CDR3 is TGTGCCAGCAGTGTAGGACAAAGCTCCTATAATTCACCCCTCCACTTT.

This clonotype was counted only a few times. The gene calls are TRBV15 and TRBJ2-1, with D possibly being TRBD2 (5 bases). This CDR3 region has 13 residues. Germline V gene sequence: CDR1 LNHNV, CDR2 YYDKDF (reference sequence). V lost 3 bases, J lost 9 bases, and 12 bases lay in between. For the CDR3, the DNA is TGTGCCACCAGCAGGGGCCCTGAGGGTGAGCAGTTCTTC. Amino acids: CATSRGPEGEQFF.

The rearrangement uses TRBV5-1 and TRBJ2-2, with 9 nucleotides matching TRBD2. Germline lookup yields CDR1 SGHRS and CDR2 YFSETQ. The CDR3 has 15 amino acids. V gave up 5 bases and J gave up 2 bases; unmatched junction bases: 4. The CDR3 nucleotides read TGCGCCAGCAGGACTAGCGGAGCTAACACCGGGGAGCTGTTTTTT. This translates into CASRTSGANTGELFF. The entire variable domain, with the rest obtained from reference TRBV5-1 and TRBJ2-2, is as follows: KAGVTQTPRYLIKTRGQQVTLSCSPISGHRSVSWYQQTPGQGLQFLFEYFSETQRNKGNFPGRFSGRQFSNSRSEMNVSTLELGDSALYLCASRTSGANTGELFFGEGSRLTVL.

V usage is TRBV5-1 and J usage is TRBJ2-3; 8 bases map to TRBD1. The V gene's germline CDR1 is SGHRS and CDR2 YFSETQ. The junction had 15 bases not matched to a gene; V was cut back by 6 bases and J by 0 bases. The CDR3 spans 18 residues. CDR3 nucleotide sequence: TGCGCCAGCATCCTCGGAGACAGGGGTCCTCTGAGCACAGATACGCAGTATTTT. It specifies CASILGDRGPLSTDTQYF.

This clonotype was counted a few times. This chain's CDR3 is CASSPSGGRGEQYF. CDR3 nucleotide sequence: TGTGCCAGCAGTCCATCAGGGGGCCGGGGCGAGCAGTACTTC. The chain joins TRBV12-3 or TRBV12-4 to TRBJ2-7, with 8 bases identical to TRBD1. The CDR3 has 14 amino acids. With V trimmed by 5 bases and J by 6 bases, 9 bases remained unmatched.

V usage is TRBV28 and J usage is TRBJ2-7; 9 nucleotides match TRBD1. This CDR3 is built from 15 residues. V shed 6 bases and J 3 bases; nucleotides not matched to a gene: 9. Germline CDR1 reads MDHEN; CDR2 reads SYDVKM. CDR3 bases: TGTGCCAGCAGATTCGGGGACAGGGACCTCTACGAGCAGTACTTC. It codes for CASRFGDRDLYEQYF. Full variable domain (rest looked up from reference TRBV28 and TRBJ2-7): DVKVTQSSRYLVKRTGEKVFLECVQDMDHENMFWYRQDPGLGLRLIYFSYDVKMKEKGDIPEGYSVSREKKERFSLILESASTNQTSMYLCASRFGDRDLYEQYFGPGTRLTVT.

The chain employs TRBV15 and TRBJ2-7, with TRBD1 as a possible D gene (6 bases). The CDR3 length is 16 residues. From germline, CDR1 is LNHNV and CDR2 YYDKDF (reference sequence). Trimming shortened V by 6 bases and J by 3 bases, and 21 bases separated the two germline ends. This CDR3 is CATSVGQSFSYYEQYF. DNA for the CDR3: TGTGCCACCAGTGTCGGACAGAGTTTTTCCTACTACGAGCAGTACTTC.

This clonotype was counted between two and nine times. The chain recombines TRBV10-3 with TRBJ2-3, with 9 bases lining up with TRBD2. This CDR3 contains 17 residues. V was pared by 6 bases and J by 0 bases, with 10 bases of the junction left unmatched. CDR1 is ENHRY and CDR2 is SYGVKD in the germline V gene. Here the CDR3 reads CAIRGWLLAGSTDTQYF. The CDR3 nucleotides read TGTGCCATCAGGGGCTGGCTTCTAGCGGGGAGCACAGATACGCAGTATTTT.

This clonotype was picked up a small number of times. The rearrangement joins TRBV2 to TRBJ1-2; 7 positions agree with TRBD1. Germline CDR1 is SNHLY and CDR2 is FYNNEI. The CDR3 is 20 residues long. The trim removed 5 bases at V and 4 bases at J, leaving 25 bases unmatched. The CDR3 bases are TGTGCCAGCAGTAGCGACTCCTTATTTGAACCGGGACAGAGCATCTATGGCTACACCTTC. It translates to CASSSDSLFEPGQSIYGYTF.